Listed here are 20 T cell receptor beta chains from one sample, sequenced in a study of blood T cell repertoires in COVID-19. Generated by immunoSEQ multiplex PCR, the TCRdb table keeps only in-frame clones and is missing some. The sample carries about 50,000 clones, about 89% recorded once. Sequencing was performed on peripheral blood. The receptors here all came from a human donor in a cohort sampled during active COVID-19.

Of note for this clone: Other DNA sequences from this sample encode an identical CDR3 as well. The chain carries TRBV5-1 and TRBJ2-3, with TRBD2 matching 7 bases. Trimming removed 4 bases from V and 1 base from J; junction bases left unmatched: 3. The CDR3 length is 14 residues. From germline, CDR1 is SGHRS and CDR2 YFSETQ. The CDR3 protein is CASSSSGGTDTQYF. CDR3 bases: TGCGCCAGCAGCAGCAGCGGGGGCACAGATACGCAGTATTTT.

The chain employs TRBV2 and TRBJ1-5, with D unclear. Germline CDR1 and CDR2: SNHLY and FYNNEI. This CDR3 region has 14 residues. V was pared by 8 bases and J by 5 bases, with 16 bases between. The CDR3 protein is CASSKSQDYQPQHF. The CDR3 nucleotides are TGTGCCAGCTCGAAGAGCCAGGATTATCAGCCCCAGCATTTT. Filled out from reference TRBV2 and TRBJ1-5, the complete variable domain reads EPEVTQTPSHQVTQMGQEVILRCVPISNHLYFYWYRQILGQKVEFLVSFYNNEISEKSEIFDDQFSVERPDGSNFTLKIRSTKLEDSAMYFCASSKSQDYQPQHFGDGTRLSIL.

CDR3 sequence (DNA): TGTGCCAGCAGCCCAGGGACTCCAAGTAATTCACCCCTCCACTTT. Translation gives CASSPGTPSNSPLHF. V is TRBV28 and J is TRBJ1-6; tentatively, D is TRBD1 (5 bases). Per the germline V gene, CDR1 is MDHEN and CDR2 is SYDVKM. With 6 bases removed from V and 6 bases from J, the gap between germline ends came to 15 bases. The CDR3 contains 15 residues.

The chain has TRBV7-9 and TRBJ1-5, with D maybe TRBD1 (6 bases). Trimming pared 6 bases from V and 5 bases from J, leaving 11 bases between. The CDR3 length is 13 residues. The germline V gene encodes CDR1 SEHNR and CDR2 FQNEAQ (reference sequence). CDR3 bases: TGTGCCAGCAGTCGGGGGGCTGATCAGCCCCAGCATTTT. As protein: CASSRGADQPQHF.

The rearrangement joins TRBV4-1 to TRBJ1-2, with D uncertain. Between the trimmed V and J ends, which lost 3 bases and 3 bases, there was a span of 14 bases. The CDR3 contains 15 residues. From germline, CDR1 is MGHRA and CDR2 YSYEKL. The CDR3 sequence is CASSQARDSDYGYTF. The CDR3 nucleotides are TGCGCCAGCAGCCAGGCCCGGGATTCGGACTATGGCTACACCTTC.

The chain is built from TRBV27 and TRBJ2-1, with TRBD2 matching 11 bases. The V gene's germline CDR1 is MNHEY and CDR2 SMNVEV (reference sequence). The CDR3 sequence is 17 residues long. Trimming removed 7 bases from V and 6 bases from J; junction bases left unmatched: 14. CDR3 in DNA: TGTGCCAGCACCAATCCGGCGACTAGCGGGGCCCGCAATGAGCAGTTCTTC. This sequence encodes CASTNPATSGARNEQFF.

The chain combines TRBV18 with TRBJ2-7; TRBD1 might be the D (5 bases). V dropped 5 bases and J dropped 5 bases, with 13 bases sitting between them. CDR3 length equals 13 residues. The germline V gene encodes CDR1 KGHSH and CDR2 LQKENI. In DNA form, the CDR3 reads TGTGCCAGCTCAGGGCAGGGTAACAACGAGCAGTACTTC. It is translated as CASSGQGNNEQYF.

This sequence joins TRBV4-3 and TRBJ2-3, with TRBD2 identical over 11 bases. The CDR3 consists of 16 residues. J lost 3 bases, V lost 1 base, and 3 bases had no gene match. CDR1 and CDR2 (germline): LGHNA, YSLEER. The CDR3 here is CASSQGASGRTDTQYF. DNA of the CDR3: TGCGCCAGCAGCCAAGGGGCTAGCGGGAGGACAGATACGCAGTATTTT.

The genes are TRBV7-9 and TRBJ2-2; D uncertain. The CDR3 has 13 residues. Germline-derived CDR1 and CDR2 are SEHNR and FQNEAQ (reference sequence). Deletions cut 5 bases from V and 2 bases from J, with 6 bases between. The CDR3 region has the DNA TGTGCCAGCAGCCTTTCTAACACCGGGGAGCTGTTTTTT. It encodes CASSLSNTGELFF.

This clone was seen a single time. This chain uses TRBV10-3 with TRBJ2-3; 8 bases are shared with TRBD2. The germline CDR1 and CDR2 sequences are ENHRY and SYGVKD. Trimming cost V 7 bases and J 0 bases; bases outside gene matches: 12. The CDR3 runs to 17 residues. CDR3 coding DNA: TGTGCCATCAAGGCGGGGGGCCCCGTTGTGAGCACAGATACGCAGTATTTT. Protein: CAIKAGGPVVSTDTQYF.

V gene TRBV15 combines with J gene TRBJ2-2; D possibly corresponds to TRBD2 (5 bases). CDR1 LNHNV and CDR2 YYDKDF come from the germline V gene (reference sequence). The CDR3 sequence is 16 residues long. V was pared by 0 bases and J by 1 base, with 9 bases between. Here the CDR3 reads CATSRDSSGNTGELFF. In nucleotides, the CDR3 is TGTGCCACCAGCAGAGATAGCAGCGGGAACACCGGGGAGCTGTTTTTT.

The CDR3, as DNA: TGTGCCAGCAGCGTAGGAGGGTCCGGGGAGCTGTTTTTT. Protein product: CASSVGGSGELFF. V usage is TRBV9 and J usage is TRBJ2-2; D may be TRBD2 (5 bases). The CDR3 spans 13 residues. V dropped 0 bases and J dropped 6 bases, with 6 bases sitting between them. Germline-derived CDR1 and CDR2 are SGDLS and YYNGEE. Supplemented by reference TRBV9 and TRBJ2-2, the full variable domain reads DSGVTQTPKHLITATGQRVTLRCSPRSGDLSVYWYQQSLDQGLQFLIQYYNGEERAKGNILERFSAQQFPDLHSELNLSSLELGDSALYFCASSVGGSGELFFGEGSRLTVL.

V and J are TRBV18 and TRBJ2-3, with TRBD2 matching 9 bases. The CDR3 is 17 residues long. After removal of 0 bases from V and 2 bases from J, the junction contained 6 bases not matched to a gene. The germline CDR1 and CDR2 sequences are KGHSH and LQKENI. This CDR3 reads CASSPPVGGGATDTQYF. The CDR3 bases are TGTGCCAGCTCACCACCGGTCGGCGGGGGGGCCACAGATACGCAGTATTTT.

For the CDR3, the DNA is TGTGCCAGCAGCGTATTAAGCGGGAGCGGGGGAGATACGCAGTATTTT. Translation: CASSVLSGSGGDTQYF. The chain employs TRBV9 and TRBJ2-3, with 8 bases that match TRBD2. Germline V gene data show CDR1 as SGDLS and CDR2 as YYNGEE. The CDR3 has 16 residues. The trim removed 1 base at V and 5 bases at J, leaving 9 bases unmatched.

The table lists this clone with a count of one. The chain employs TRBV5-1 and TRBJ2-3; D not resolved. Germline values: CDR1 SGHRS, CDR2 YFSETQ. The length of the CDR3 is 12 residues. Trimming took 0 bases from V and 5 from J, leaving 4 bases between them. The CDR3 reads CASSLALDTQYF. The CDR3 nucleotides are TGCGCCAGCAGCTTGGCGTTAGATACGCAGTATTTT.

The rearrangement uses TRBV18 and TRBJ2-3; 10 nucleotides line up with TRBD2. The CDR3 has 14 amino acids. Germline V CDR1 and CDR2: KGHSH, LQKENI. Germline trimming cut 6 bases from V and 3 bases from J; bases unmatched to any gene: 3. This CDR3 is CASSPGLATDTQYF. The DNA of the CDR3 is TGTGCCAGCTCTCCGGGACTAGCGACAGATACGCAGTATTTT.

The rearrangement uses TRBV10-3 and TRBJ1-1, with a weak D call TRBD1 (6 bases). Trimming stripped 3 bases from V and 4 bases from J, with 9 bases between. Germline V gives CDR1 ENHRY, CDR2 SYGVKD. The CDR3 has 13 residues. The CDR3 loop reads CAISDPDSTEAFF. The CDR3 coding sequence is TGTGCCATCAGTGACCCGGACAGCACTGAAGCTTTCTTT.

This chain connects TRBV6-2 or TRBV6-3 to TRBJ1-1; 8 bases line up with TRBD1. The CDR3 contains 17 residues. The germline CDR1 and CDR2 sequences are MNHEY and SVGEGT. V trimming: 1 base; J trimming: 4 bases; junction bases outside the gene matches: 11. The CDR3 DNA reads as TGTGCCAGCAGTTACTTAACCGGACAGGGAAAGTTCACTGAAGCTTTCTTT. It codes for CASSYLTGQGKFTEAFF.

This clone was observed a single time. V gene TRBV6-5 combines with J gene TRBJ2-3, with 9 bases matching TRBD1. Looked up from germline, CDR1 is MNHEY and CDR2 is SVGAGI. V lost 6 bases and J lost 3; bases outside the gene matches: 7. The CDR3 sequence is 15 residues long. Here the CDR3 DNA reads TGTGCCAGCAGCCCGGACAGGGGATCTACAGATACGCAGTATTTT. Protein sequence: CASSPDRGSTDTQYF.

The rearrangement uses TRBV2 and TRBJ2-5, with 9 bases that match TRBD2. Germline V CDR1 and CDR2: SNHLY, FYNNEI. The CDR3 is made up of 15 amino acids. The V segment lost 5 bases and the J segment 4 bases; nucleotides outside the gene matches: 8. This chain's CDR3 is CASSNSGSRGETQYF. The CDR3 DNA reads TGTGCCAGCAGTAATAGCGGGAGTAGGGGAGAGACCCAGTACTTC.